This is a list of T cell receptor beta chains from one sample in a study of Graves' ophthalmopathy and Graves' hyperthyroidism. TCRdb re-called the multiplex PCR reads through MiXCR, storing one row per CDR3 protein. This sample has more than 1,000,000 distinct CDR3 sequences, with approximately 35% found just once. Sequenced: peripheral blood or thyroid tissue (not recorded which). Receptors were obtained from an adult man with Graves' hyperthyroidism. CDR3s include the opening cysteine and the closing phenylalanine or tryptophan. A D gene is named only where the DNA matches it firmly. Some rows mark clone size as missing; the rest say once, few, many or name a class of expanded clone.

v_gene	len	j_gene	abundance	d_gene	CDR3nt	CDR3aa
TRBV29-1	15	TRBJ1-2	many	.	TGCAGCGTTGAAGGGGCGAGTTTCAAAAACTATGGCTACACCTTC	CSVEGASFKNYGYTF
TRBV9	17	TRBJ2-5	.	TRBD2	TGTGCCAGCAGCCGACTAGCGGGAGACGTCGTAGGAGAGACCCAGTACTTC	CASSRLAGDVVGETQYF
TRBV12-3/TRBV12-4	13	TRBJ2-7	.	TRBD2	TGTGCCACCGCCTCCGGGAGGTATAACGAGCAGTACTTC	CATASGRYNEQYF
TRBV20-1	14	TRBJ2-7	many	.	TGCAGTGCTACTGGGGGCCTTCAGGACTACGAGCAGTACTTC	CSATGGLQDYEQYF
TRBV7-9	16	TRBJ2-6	.	.	TGTGCCGGCAGCACCAGGACGGGGTCTGGGGCCAACGTCCTGACTTTC	CAGSTRTGSGANVLTF
TRBV7-2	15	TRBJ1-1	many	.	TGTGCCAGCAGCTACAAATGGGGAGGGGGAACTGAAGCTTTCTTT	CASSYKWGGGTEAFF
TRBV27	13	TRBJ1-5	.	TRBD1	TGTGCCAGCAGGTCCACAGGGGGACAGCCCCAGCATTTT	CASRSTGGQPQHF
TRBV20-1	14	TRBJ2-7	few	.	TGCAGTGCCCCCTATAGGGAGAGGAGCAACGAGCAGTACTTC	CSAPYRERSNEQYF
TRBV10-3	16	TRBJ2-1	.	TRBD2	TGTGCCATCAGCGGCTCCCCGGGACTAAGCTACAATGAGCAGTTCTTC	CAISGSPGLSYNEQFF
TRBV7-9	14	TRBJ2-2	few	.	TGTGCCAGCACCCACGGGACAACCGGGGGGGAGCTGTTTTTT	CASTHGTTGGELFF
TRBV24-1	16	TRBJ1-6	.	.	TGTGCCACCAGTGCAGTGGACAGAGTCTCTACTATACCCCTCCACTTT	CATSAVDRVSTIPLHF
TRBV29-1	16	TRBJ1-3	many	TRBD1	TGCAGCGTTGAAGGGCTCCGGGACAGCTCTGGAAACACCATATATTTT	CSVEGLRDSSGNTIYF
TRBV7-6	16	TRBJ2-7	.	TRBD1	TGTGCCAGCAGCCCCGTCTCCGGGACAGGAGGTTACGAGCAGTACTTC	CASSPVSGTGGYEQYF
TRBV29-1	15	TRBJ2-7	many	.	TGCAGCGCCAAAGGTGGGACGGGACGGGGGTACGAGCAGTACTTC	CSAKGGTGRGYEQYF
TRBV7-2	15	TRBJ1-4	few	TRBD1	TGTGCCAGCAGCCCCAACCGGGACAGTAATGAAAAACTGTTTTTT	CASSPNRDSNEKLFF
TRBV6-5	17	TRBJ1-2	few	TRBD1	TGTGCCAGCAGTTCTTTAGGATTGGACAGGGGGGACTATGGCTACACCTTC	CASSSLGLDRGDYGYTF
TRBV6-2/TRBV6-3	12	TRBJ2-7	few	.	TGTGCCAGCAGTCCCCGGGGACGACTTCTGTACTTC	CASSPRGRLLYF
TRBV15	17	TRBJ1-6	.	.	TGTGCCACCAGCAGTGCTGCGGACGGAGATTATAATTCACCCCTCCACTTT	CATSSAADGDYNSPLHF
TRBV10-3	12	TRBJ2-7	.	.	TGTGCCATCAGGCCGGGCATCCACGAGCAGTACTTC	CAIRPGIHEQYF
TRBV24-1	14	TRBJ1-6	.	TRBD1	TGTGCCACCAGTGATGGGACAGGGAATTCACCCCTCCACTTT	CATSDGTGNSPLHF
TRBV29-1	13	TRBJ1-1	many	.	TGCAGCGTTGCACCCTATGGGGACACTGAAGCTTTCTTT	CSVAPYGDTEAFF
TRBV7-2	19	TRBJ2-5	many	TRBD2	TGTGCCAGCAGCTTATCGTTGGTTAGCGGGGGGGCCGTTTCCGAGACCCAGTACTTC	CASSLSLVSGGAVSETQYF